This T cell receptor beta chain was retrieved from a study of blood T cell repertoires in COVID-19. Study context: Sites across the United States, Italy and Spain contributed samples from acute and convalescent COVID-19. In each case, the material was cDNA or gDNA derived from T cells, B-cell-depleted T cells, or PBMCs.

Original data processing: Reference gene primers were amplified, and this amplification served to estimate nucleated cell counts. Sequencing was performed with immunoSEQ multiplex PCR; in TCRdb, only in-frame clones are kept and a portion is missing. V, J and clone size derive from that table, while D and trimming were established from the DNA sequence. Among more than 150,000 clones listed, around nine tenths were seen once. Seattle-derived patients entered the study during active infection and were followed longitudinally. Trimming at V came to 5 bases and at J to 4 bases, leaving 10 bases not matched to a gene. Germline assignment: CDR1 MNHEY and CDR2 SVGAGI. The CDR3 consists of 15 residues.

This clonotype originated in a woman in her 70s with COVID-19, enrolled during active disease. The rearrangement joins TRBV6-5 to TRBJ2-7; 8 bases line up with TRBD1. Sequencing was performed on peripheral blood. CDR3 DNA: TGTGCCAGCAGTATATCCAGGGGGCGAGGGTACGAGCAGTACTTC. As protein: CASSISRGRGYEQYF.